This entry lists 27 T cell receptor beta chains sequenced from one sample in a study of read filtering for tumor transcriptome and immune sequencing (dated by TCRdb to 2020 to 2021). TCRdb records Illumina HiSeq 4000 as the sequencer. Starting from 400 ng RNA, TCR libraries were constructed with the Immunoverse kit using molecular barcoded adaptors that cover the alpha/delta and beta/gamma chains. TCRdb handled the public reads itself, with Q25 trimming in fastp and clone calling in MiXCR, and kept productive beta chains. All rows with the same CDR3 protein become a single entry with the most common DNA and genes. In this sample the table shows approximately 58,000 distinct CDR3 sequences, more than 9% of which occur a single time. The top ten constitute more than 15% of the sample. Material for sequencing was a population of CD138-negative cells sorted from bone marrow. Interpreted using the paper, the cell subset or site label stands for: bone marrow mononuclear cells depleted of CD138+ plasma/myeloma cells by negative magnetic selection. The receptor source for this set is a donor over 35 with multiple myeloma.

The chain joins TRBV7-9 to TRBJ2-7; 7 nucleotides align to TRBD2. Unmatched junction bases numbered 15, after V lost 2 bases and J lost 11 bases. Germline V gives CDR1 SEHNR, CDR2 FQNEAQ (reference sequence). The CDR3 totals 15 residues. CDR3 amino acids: CASSLTGGSLRPEYF. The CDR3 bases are TGTGCCAGCAGCTTAACGGGGGGTAGCCTTCGTCCAGAGTACTTC.

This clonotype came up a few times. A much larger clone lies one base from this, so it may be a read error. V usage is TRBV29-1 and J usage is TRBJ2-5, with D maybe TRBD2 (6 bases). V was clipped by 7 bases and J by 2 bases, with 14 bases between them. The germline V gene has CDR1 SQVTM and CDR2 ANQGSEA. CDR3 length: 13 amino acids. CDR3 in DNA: TGCAGCGCTGAGTCGGCGGGGCAAGAGACCCAGTACTTC. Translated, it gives CSAESAGQETQYF. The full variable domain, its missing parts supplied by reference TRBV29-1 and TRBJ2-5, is SAVISQKPSRDICQRGTSLTIQCQVDSQVTMMFWYRQQPGQSLTLIATANQGSEATYESGFVIDKFPISRPNLTFSTLTVSNMSPEDSSIYLCSAESAGQETQYFGPGTRLLVL.

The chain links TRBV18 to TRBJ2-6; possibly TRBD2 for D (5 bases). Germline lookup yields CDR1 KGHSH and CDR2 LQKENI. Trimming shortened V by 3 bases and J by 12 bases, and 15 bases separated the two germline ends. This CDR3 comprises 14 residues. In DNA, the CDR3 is TGTGCCAGCTCACCTATGGCAACCGAGGGCGTCCTGACTTTC. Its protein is CASSPMATEGVLTF.

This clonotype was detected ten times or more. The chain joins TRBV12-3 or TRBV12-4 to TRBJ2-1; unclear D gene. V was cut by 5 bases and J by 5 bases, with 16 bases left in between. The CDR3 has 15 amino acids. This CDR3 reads CASSGRLITNNEQFF. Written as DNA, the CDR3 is TGTGCCAGCAGTGGCCGACTTATAACCAACAATGAGCAGTTCTTC.

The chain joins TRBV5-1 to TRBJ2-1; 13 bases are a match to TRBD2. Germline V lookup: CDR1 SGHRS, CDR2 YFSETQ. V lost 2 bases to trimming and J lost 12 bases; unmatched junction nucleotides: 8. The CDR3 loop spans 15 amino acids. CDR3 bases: TGCGCCAGCAGCTTTTCGGGACTAGCGGGGTTTGGGCAGTTCTTC. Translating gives CASSFSGLAGFGQFF.

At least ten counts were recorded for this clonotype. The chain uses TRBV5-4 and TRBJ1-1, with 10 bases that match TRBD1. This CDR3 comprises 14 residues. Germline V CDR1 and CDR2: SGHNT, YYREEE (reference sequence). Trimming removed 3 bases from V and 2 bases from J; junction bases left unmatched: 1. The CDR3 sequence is CASSWDRGNTEAFF. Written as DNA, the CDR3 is TGTGCCAGCAGCTGGGACAGGGGCAACACTGAAGCTTTCTTT.

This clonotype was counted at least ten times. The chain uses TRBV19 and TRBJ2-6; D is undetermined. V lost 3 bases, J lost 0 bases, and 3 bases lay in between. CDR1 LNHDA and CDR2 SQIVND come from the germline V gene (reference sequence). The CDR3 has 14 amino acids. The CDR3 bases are TGTGCCAGTAGTATCCCCTCTGGGGCCAACGTCCTGACTTTC. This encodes CASSIPSGANVLTF.

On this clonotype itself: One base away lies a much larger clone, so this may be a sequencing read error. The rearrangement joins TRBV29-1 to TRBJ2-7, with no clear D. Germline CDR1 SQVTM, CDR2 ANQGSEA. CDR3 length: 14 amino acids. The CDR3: CSVLPRSIPYEQHF. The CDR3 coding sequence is TGCAGCGTTCTACCCCGGTCAATCCCCTACGAGCAGCACTTC.

The CDR3 spells CSARYPRSPYNEQFF. CDR3 nucleotide sequence: TGCAGTGCTCGGTACCCTAGGAGCCCCTACAATGAGCAGTTCTTC. V is TRBV20-1 and J is TRBJ2-1; D is uncertain. The germline CDR1 and CDR2 sequences are DFQATT and SNEGSKA (reference sequence). V was clipped by 5 bases and J by 2 bases, with 16 bases between them. This CDR3 contains 15 residues.

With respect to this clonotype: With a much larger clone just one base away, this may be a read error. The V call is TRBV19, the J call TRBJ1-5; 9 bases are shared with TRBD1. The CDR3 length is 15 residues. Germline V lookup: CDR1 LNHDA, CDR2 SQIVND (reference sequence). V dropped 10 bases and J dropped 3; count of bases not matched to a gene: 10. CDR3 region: CATRDREYNNQPQHF. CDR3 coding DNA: TGTGCCACCAGGGACAGGGAATATAACAATCAGCCCCAGCATTTT.

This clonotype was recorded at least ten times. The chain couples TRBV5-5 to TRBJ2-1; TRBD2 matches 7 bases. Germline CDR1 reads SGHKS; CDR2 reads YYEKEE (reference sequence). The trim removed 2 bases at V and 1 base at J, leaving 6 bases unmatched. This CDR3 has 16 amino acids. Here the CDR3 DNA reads TGTGCCAGCAGCTTTGGATACGGGGGGTCCTACAATGAGCAGTTCTTC. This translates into CASSFGYGGSYNEQFF.

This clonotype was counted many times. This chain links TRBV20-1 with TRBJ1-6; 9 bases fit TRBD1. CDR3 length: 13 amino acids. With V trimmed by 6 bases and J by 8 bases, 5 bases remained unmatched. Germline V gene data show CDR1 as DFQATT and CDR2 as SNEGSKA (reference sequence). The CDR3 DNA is TGCAGTGCCAAGGGACAGGGTTATTCACCCCTCCACTTT. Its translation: CSAKGQGYSPLHF.

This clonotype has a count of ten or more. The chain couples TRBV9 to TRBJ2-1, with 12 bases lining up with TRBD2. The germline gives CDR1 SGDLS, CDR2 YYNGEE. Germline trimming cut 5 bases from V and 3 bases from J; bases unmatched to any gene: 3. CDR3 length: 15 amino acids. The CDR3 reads CASSTSGGNYNEQFF. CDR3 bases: TGTGCCAGCAGTACTAGCGGGGGGAACTACAATGAGCAGTTCTTC.

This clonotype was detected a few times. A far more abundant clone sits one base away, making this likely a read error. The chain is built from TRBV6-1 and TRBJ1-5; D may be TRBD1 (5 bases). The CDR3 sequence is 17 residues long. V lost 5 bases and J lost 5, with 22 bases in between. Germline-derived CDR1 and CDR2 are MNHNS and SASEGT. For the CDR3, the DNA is TGTGCCAGCAGTCAAACGGGGGGATTCCCCGCCTATCAGCCCCAGCATTTT. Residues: CASSQTGGFPAYQPQHF.

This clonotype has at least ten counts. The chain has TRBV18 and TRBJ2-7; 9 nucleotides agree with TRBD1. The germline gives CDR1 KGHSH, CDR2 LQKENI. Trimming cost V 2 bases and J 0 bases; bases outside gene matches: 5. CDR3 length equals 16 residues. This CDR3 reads CASSPLVTGGSYEQYF. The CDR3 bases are TGTGCCAGCTCACCATTAGTGACAGGGGGCTCCTACGAGCAGTACTTC.

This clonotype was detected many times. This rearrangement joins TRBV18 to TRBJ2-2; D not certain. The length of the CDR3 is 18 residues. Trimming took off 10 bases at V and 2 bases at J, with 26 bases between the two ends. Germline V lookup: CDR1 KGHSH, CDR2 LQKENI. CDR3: CATSALARTIENTGELFF. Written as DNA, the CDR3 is TGTGCCACCTCCGCCTTGGCGCGCACAATTGAAAACACCGGGGAGCTGTTTTTT.

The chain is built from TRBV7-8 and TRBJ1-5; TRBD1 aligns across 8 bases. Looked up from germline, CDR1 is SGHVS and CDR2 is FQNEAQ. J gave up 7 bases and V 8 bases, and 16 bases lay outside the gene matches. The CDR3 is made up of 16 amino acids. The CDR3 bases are TGTGCCAGCCGACAGGGGCTTCTAGGGAACAACCAGCCCCAGCATTTT. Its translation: CASRQGLLGNNQPQHF. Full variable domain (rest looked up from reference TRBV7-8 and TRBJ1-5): GAGVSQSPRYKVAKRGQDVALRCDPISGHVSLFWYQQALGQGPEFLTYFQNEAQLDKSGLPSDRFFAERPEGSVSTLKIQRTQQEDSAVYLCASRQGLLGNNQPQHFGDGTRLSIL.

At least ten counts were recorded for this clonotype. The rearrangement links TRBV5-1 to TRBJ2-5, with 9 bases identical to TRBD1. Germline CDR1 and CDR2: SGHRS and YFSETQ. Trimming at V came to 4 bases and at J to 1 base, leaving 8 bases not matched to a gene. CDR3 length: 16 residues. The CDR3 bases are TGCGCCAGCAGCCACAGGGGGCCCAGCGGCCAAGAGACCCAGTACTTC. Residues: CASSHRGPSGQETQYF. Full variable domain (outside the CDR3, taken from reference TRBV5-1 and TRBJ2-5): KAGVTQTPRYLIKTRGQQVTLSCSPISGHRSVSWYQQTPGQGLQFLFEYFSETQRNKGNFPGRFSGRQFSNSRSEMNVSTLELGDSALYLCASSHRGPSGQETQYFGPGTRLLVL.

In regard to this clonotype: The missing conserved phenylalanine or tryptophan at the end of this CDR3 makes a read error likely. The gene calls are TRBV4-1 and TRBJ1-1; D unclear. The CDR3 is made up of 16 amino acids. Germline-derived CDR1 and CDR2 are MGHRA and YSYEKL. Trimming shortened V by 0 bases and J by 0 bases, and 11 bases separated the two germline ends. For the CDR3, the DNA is TGCGCCAGCAGCCAAGATAGATACAGAATGAACACTGAAGCTTTCTAT. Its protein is CASSQDRYRMNTEAFY.

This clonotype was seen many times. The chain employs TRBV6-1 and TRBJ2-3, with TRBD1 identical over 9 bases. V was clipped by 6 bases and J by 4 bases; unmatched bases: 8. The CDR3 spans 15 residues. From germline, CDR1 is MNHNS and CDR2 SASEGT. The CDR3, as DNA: TGTGCCAGCAGCTTGACAGGGGGGGAAGCAGATACGCAGTATTTT. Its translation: CASSLTGGEADTQYF.

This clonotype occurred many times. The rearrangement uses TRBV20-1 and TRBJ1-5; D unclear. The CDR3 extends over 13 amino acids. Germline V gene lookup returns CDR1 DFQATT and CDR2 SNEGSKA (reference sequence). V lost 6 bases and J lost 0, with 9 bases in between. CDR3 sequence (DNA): TGCAGTGCCGTGGTAGATAGCAATCAGCCCCAGCATTTT. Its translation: CSAVVDSNQPQHF.

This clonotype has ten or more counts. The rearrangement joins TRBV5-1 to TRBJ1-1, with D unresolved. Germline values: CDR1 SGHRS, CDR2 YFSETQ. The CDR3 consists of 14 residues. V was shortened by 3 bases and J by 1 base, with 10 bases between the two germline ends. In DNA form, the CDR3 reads TGCGCCAGCAGCTGGGATTTTTGGAACACTGAAGCTTTCTTT. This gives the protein CASSWDFWNTEAFF.

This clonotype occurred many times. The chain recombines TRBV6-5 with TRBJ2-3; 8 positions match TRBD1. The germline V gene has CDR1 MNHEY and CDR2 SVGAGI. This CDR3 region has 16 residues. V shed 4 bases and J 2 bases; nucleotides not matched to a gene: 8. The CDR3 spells CASSSYRGWNTDTQYF. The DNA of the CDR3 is TGTGCCAGCAGTTCTTACAGGGGGTGGAACACAGATACGCAGTATTTT.

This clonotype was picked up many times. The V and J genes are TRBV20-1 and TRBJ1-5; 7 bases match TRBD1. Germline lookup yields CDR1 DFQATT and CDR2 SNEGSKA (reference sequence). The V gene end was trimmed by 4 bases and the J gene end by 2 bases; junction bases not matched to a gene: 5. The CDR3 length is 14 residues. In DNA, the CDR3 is TGCAGTGCTACCAGGGGGTCGGGCAATCAGCCCCAGCATTTT. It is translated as CSATRGSGNQPQHF.

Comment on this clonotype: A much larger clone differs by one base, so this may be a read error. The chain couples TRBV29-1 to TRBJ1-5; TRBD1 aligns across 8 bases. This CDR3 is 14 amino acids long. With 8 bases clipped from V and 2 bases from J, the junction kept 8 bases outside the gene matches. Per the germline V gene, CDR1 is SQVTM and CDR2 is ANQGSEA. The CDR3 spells CSSAGGEGNQPQHF. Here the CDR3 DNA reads TGCAGCTCCGCAGGGGGCGAAGGCAATCAGCCCCAGCATTTT.

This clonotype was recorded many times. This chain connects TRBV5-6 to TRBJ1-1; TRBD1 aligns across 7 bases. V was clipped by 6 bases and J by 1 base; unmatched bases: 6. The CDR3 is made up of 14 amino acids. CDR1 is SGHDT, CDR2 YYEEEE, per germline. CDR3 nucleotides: TGTGCCAGCACCCATGGGACAGCGAACACTGAAGCTTTCTTT. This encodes CASTHGTANTEAFF. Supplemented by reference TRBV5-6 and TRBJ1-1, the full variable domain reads DAGVTQSPTHLIKTRGQQVTLRCSPKSGHDTVSWYQQALGQGPQFIFQYYEEEERQRGNFPDRFSGHQFPNYSSELNVNALLLGDSALYLCASTHGTANTEAFFGQGTRLTVV.

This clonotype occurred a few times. The CDR3 here is CASARGLAHTDTQYF. For the CDR3, the DNA is TGTGCCAGTGCCAGGGGGTTGGCACACACAGATACGCAGTATTTT. The J gene is TRBJ2-3, the V gene TRBV19; 7 nucleotides line up with TRBD1. After removal of 8 bases from V and 2 bases from J, the junction contained 10 bases not matched to a gene. The CDR3 consists of 15 residues. The V gene's germline CDR1 is LNHDA and CDR2 SQIVND (reference sequence). Full variable domain (missing parts from reference TRBV19 and TRBJ2-3): DGGITQSPKYLFRKEGQNVTLSCEQNLNHDAMYWYRQDPGQGLRLIYYSQIVNDFQKGDIAEGYSVSREKKESFPLTVTSAQKNPTAFYLCASARGLAHTDTQYFGPGTRLTVL.